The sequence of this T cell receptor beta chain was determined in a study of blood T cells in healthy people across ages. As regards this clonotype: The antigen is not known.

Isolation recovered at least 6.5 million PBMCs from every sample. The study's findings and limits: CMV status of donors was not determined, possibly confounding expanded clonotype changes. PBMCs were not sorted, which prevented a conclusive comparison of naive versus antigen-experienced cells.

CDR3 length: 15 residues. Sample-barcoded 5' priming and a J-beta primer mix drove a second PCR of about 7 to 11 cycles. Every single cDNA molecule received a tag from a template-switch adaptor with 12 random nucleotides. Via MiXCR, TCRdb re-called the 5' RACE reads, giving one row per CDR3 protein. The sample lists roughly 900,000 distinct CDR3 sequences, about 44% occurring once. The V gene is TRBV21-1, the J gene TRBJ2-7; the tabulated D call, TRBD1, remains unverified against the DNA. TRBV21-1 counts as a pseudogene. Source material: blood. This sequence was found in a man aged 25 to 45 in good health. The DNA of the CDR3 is TGTGCCAGCAGCACTTTGACAGGGTCCTCCTACGAGCAGTACTTC. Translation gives CASSTLTGSSYEQYF.